Shown below are 23 T cell receptor beta chains from a single sample sequenced in a study of response to subunit inactivated influenza vaccine (dated by TCRdb to the late 2010s). Libraries were constructed by RT-PCR. The sequencer listed for this sample is Illumina HiSeq 2500. The public sequencing data were trimmed at Q25 with fastp and processed into clonotypes with MiXCR by TCRdb, which kept only in-frame beta chains. Identical CDR3 protein sequences are pooled into one entry, listed with their most common genes and DNA. A total of around 570,000 distinct CDR3 sequences appear in this sample, around 8% of them only once. The ten largest clonotypes hold over 10% of the sample. Specimen: PBMCs from blood, collected approximately 25 months after vaccination. The receptors were sampled from a man between 45 and 75 years old who received an inactivated influenza vaccine. Donor details come from another sample of the same person, matched by shared clones.

The chain links TRBV4-3 to TRBJ2-3, with D possibly being TRBD2 (6 bases). V was trimmed by 0 bases and J by 3 bases, leaving 19 bases between them. Germline CDR1 reads LGHNA; CDR2 reads YSLEER. This CDR3 has 18 amino acids. CDR3 DNA sequence: TGCGCCAGCAGCCAAGATGGGGCGGGACCACGCTCTACAGATACGCAGTATTTT. This sequence encodes CASSQDGAGPRSTDTQYF.

Notes on this clonotype: A read error may explain this, as a much larger clone is one base away. The chain recombines TRBV6-2 or TRBV6-3 with TRBJ2-5; 8 bases fit TRBD2. The CDR3 runs to 13 residues. V was pared by 6 bases and J by 4 bases, with 4 bases of the junction left unmatched. Germline CDR1 MNHEY, CDR2 SVGEGT. CDR3 in amino acids: CASSSGTRETQYF. The CDR3 DNA sequence: TGTGCCAGCAGCTCCGGGACTAGAGAGACCCAGTACTTC.

This clonotype has at least ten counts. CDR3 sequence: CASSYSGSSSTDTQYF. The CDR3 DNA follows: TGTGCCAGCAGTTACTCCGGGAGTTCTAGCACAGATACGCAGTATTTT. J is TRBJ2-3 and V is TRBV6-2 or TRBV6-3, with a weak D call TRBD2 (6 bases). In germline, CDR1 is MNHEY, CDR2 SVGEGT. V was shortened by 0 bases and J by 0 bases, with 10 bases between the two germline ends. The CDR3 extends over 16 amino acids.

The J gene is TRBJ1-1, the V gene TRBV5-1, with D hard to call. There are 15 residues in the CDR3. V gave up 0 bases and J gave up 0 bases, with 9 bases separating them. Germline loops: CDR1 SGHRS, CDR2 YFSETQ. In DNA form, the CDR3 reads TGCGCCAGCAGCTTGGTAGGCCCTATGAACACTGAAGCTTTCTTT. This codes for CASSLVGPMNTEAFF.

In its sample, this clonotype was seen a few times. The chain uses TRBV19 and TRBJ2-6; D remains unclear. V was pared by 7 bases and J by 0 bases, with 7 bases between. The CDR3 has 14 residues. CDR1 and CDR2 (germline): LNHDA, SQIVND (reference sequence). The CDR3: CASIGRSGANVLTF. DNA for the CDR3: TGTGCCAGTATTGGCCGCTCTGGGGCCAACGTCCTGACTTTC.

The chain recombines TRBV6-1 with TRBJ2-3; possible D gene TRBD2, 6 bases. V lost 6 bases and J lost 4, with 11 bases in between. The germline V gene encodes CDR1 MNHNS and CDR2 SASEGT. The CDR3 spans 13 residues. In DNA form, the CDR3 reads TGTGCCAGCAGGCCCTCTAGCGCAGATACGCAGTATTTT. Its translation is CASRPSSADTQYF.

J is TRBJ2-5 and V is TRBV4-3; D ambiguous. The CDR3 length is 16 residues. Trimming stripped 1 base from V and 5 bases from J, with 17 bases between. The germline V gene has CDR1 LGHNA and CDR2 YSLEER. The CDR3 DNA reads as TGCGCCAGCAGCCAAGGAGACTCCTTAAATGGGGAGACCCAGTACTTC. Its translation: CASSQGDSLNGETQYF.

This rearrangement joins TRBV7-9 to TRBJ2-5, with D perhaps matching TRBD1 (5 bases). Germline loops: CDR1 SEHNR, CDR2 FQNEAQ (reference sequence). V was trimmed by 1 base and J by 5 bases, leaving 11 bases between them. CDR3 length: 14 amino acids. CDR3 loop: CASSLGRVFETQYF. For the CDR3, the DNA is TGTGCCAGCAGCTTAGGCAGGGTATTCGAGACCCAGTACTTC.

This clonotype was detected a few times. The V gene is TRBV6-2 or TRBV6-3, the J gene TRBJ1-6; 10 nucleotides line up with TRBD1. The CDR3 consists of 14 residues. The V and J ends lost 7 bases and 9 bases, in that order; junction bases with no gene match: 6. Germline V gene data show CDR1 as MNHEY and CDR2 as SVGEGT. The CDR3 here is CASTNRDRGSPLHF. The CDR3 bases are TGTGCCAGCACCAACCGGGACAGGGGTTCACCCCTCCACTTT.

J is TRBJ2-2 and V is TRBV21-1; TRBD1, the D gene given by the table, was not confirmed from the DNA. TRBV21-1 represents a pseudogene. This CDR3 contains 22 residues. CDR3 nucleotides: TGTGCCAGCAGCAAAGCGTCCTTGACTCGGGACATCTCTAGCCCGAAAACCGGGGAGCTGTTTTTT. Its protein is CASSKASLTRDISSPKTGELFF.

V usage is TRBV4-3 and J usage is TRBJ2-6, with 7 bases that match TRBD2. After removal of 0 bases from V and 0 bases from J, the junction contained 2 bases not matched to a gene. From germline, CDR1 is LGHNA and CDR2 YSLEER. The CDR3 spans 17 residues. The CDR3 DNA sequence: TGCGCCAGCAGCCAAGATTCGGGGGGCTCTGGGGCCAACGTCCTGACTTTC. The encoded protein is CASSQDSGGSGANVLTF.

This clonotype was counted ten times or more. This chain connects TRBV29-1 to TRBJ1-1; D gene ambiguous. Germline CDR1 is SQVTM and CDR2 is ANQGSEA. V lost 7 bases and J 2 bases, leaving 14 bases between the germline ends. CDR3 length equals 13 residues. The CDR3 DNA follows: TGCAGCGGCACCCCGGGAACAAACACTGAAGCTTTCTTT. This sequence encodes CSGTPGTNTEAFF.

Concerning this clonotype: Its ends do not fully match the called genes, so a read error is possible. The rearrangement links TRBV12-3 or TRBV12-4 to TRBJ2-2; D gene ambiguous. The CDR3 consists of 17 residues. CDR3 region: CASCLSVTQTFTGELFF. CDR3 in DNA: TGTGCCAGCTGTTTATCGGTCACACAAACTTTCACCGGGGAGCTGTTTTTT.

The chain combines TRBV5-1 with TRBJ2-1, with TRBD1 matching 10 bases. J gave up 7 bases and V 0 bases, and 4 bases lay outside the gene matches. Germline CDR1 SGHRS, CDR2 YFSETQ. This CDR3 comprises 15 residues. The CDR3 DNA reads as TGCGCCAGCAGCTTGGATTCGGGACAGGGGAATGAGCAGTTCTTC. It specifies CASSLDSGQGNEQFF.

Ten or more counts support this clonotype. The J gene is TRBJ2-5, the V gene TRBV12-3 or TRBV12-4; the match to TRBD2 covers 11 bases. The CDR3 extends over 15 amino acids. The J segment lost 6 bases and the V segment lost 6 bases, leaving 9 bases of the junction unmatched. CDR3 loop: CASSPLAGEVKTQYF. The DNA for the CDR3 is TGTGCCAGCAGCCCACTAGCGGGAGAGGTAAAGACCCAGTACTTC.

The V and J genes are TRBV15 and TRBJ2-7; D unclear. Germline lookup yields CDR1 LNHNV and CDR2 YYDKDF (reference sequence). The V and J ends lost 0 bases and 3 bases respectively, with 9 bases between them. There are 14 residues in the CDR3. The CDR3 DNA sequence: TGTGCCACCAGCAGAGATCGGATGGGCTACGAGCAGTACTTC. The encoded protein is CATSRDRMGYEQYF.

There are a few counts of this clonotype. This chain uses TRBV4-3 with TRBJ2-1; D is possibly TRBD1 (5 bases). Trimming took 2 bases from V and 12 from J, leaving 11 bases between them. The CDR3 consists of 12 residues. CDR1 is LGHNA and CDR2 is YSLEER in the germline V gene. CDR3 DNA: TGCGCCAGCAGCCAACAGGGAACGGGGCAGTTCTTC. It yields the protein CASSQQGTGQFF.

The chain combines TRBV2 with TRBJ2-7; 13 nucleotides match TRBD2. This CDR3 contains 15 residues. The V gene's germline CDR1 is SNHLY and CDR2 FYNNEI. V gave up 5 bases and J gave up 5 bases; unmatched junction bases: 6. The CDR3 spells CASSLGTSGINEQYF. The CDR3 region has the DNA TGTGCCAGCAGTTTGGGGACTAGCGGGATTAACGAGCAGTACTTC. The full variable domain, with the rest looked up from reference TRBV2 and TRBJ2-7, is EPEVTQTPSHQVTQMGQEVILRCVPISNHLYFYWYRQILGQKVEFLVSFYNNEISEKSEIFDDQFSVERPDGSNFTLKIRSTKLEDSAMYFCASSLGTSGINEQYFGPGTRLTVT.

V and J are TRBV7-2 and TRBJ2-7; D possibly corresponds to TRBD1 (6 bases). Germline CDR1 reads SGHTA; CDR2 reads FQGNSA. V lost 5 bases to trimming and J lost 6 bases, with 14 bases between them. The CDR3 covers 13 residues. The CDR3 coding sequence is TGTGCCAGCAGCCACGGACAGTTTCTCGAGCAGTACTTC. Amino acid sequence: CASSHGQFLEQYF.

Ten or more counts support this clonotype. The chain is built from TRBV24-1 and TRBJ2-5, with D perhaps TRBD1 (5 bases). Between the trimmed V and J ends, which lost 4 bases and 5 bases, there was a span of 13 bases. CDR1 is KGHDR, CDR2 SFDVKD, per germline. The length of the CDR3 is 14 residues. For the CDR3, the DNA is TGTGCCACCAGTGACCCTGGGGCGGTGGAGACCCAGTACTTC. It specifies CATSDPGAVETQYF.

This clonotype was picked up many times. The rearrangement links TRBV5-1 to TRBJ1-1; D is undetermined. Trimming took off 1 base at V and 1 base at J, with 5 bases between the two ends. This CDR3 is built from 13 residues. Germline V gene sequence: CDR1 SGHRS, CDR2 YFSETQ. This CDR3 reads CASSLSENTEAFF. DNA for the CDR3: TGCGCCAGCAGCTTGTCTGAGAACACTGAAGCTTTCTTT.

The rearrangement uses TRBV6-2 or TRBV6-3 and TRBJ2-6; the match to TRBD2 covers 13 bases. Germline V gene sequence: CDR1 MNHEY, CDR2 SVGEGT. The junction had 6 bases not matched to a gene; V was cut back by 2 bases and J by 2 bases. The length of the CDR3 is 19 residues. CDR3 in amino acids: CASSYRRTSGSPGANVLTF. The CDR3 nucleotides read TGTGCCAGCAGTTACCGACGGACTAGCGGGAGTCCTGGGGCCAACGTCCTGACTTTC.

Notes on this clonotype: This may come from a read error, since a much larger clone is one base off. This chain joins TRBV29-1 and TRBJ2-5, with D perhaps matching TRBD1 (6 bases). This CDR3 has 13 amino acids. Germline-derived CDR1 and CDR2 are SQVTM and ANQGSEA. V was shortened by 5 bases and J by 3 bases, with 13 bases between the two germline ends. The CDR3 DNA is TGCAGCGTTCTAAGGGGGTCGGAAGAGACCCAGTACTTC. Its protein product is CSVLRGSEETQYF.